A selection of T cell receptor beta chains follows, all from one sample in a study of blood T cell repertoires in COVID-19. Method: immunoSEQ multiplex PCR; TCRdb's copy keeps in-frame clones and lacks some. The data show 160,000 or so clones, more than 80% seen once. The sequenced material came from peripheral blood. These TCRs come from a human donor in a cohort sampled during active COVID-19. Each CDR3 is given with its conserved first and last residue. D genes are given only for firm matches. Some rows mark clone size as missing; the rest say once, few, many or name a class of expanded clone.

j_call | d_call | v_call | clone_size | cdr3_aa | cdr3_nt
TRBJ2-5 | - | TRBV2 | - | CASRRTQGTVAQYF | TGTGCCAGCCGGAGGACACAGGGTACGGTGGCCCAGTACTTC
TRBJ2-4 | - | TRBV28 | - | CASSLQALIAKNIQYF | TGTGCCAGCAGTTTACAGGCGTTAATAGCCAAAAACATTCAGTACTTC
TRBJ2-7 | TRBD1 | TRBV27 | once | CASALWTGNEQYF | TGTGCCAGCGCCTTATGGACAGGGAACGAGCAGTACTTC
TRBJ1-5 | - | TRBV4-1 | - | CASSQDRSPLEPQHF | TGCGCCAGCAGCCAAGATAGGAGTCCGCTGGAGCCCCAGCATTTT
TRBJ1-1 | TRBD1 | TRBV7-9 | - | CASSSDREFTEAFF | TGTGCCAGCAGCTCGGACAGGGAATTCACTGAAGCTTTCTTT
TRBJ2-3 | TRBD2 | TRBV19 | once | CASSILAGPTDTQYF | TGTGCCAGTAGTATACTAGCGGGTCCCACAGATACGCAGTATTTT
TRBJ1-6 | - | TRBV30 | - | CAWRAEDNSPLHF | TGTGCCTGGAGGGCAGAAGATAATTCACCCCTCCACTTT
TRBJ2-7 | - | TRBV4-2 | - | CASSQDLGGRVHEQYF | TGTGCCAGCAGCCAAGATCTTGGGGGCAGGGTACACGAGCAGTACTTC
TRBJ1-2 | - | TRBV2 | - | CASRTGTARPGYTF | TGTGCCAGCAGGACCGGGACTGCGAGACCTGGCTACACCTTC
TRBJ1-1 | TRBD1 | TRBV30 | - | CAWSVLPRGTEAFF | TGTGCCTGGAGTGTACTCCCCAGGGGGACTGAAGCTTTCTTT
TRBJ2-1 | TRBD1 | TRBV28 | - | CASAPGGRGSYNEQFF | TGTGCCAGCGCTCCAGGAGGCAGGGGGTCGTACAATGAGCAGTTCTTC
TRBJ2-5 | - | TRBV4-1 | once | CASSPLEVVRETQYF | TGCGCCAGCAGCCCTTTGGAGGTGGTCCGAGAGACCCAGTACTTC
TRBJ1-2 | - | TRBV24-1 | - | CATSDRDTYGYTF | TGTGCCACCAGTGATAGGGACACCTATGGCTACACCTTC
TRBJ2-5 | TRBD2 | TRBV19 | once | CASSIDREGDQETQYF | TGTGCCAGTAGTATAGATCGGGAGGGGGACCAAGAGACCCAGTACTTC
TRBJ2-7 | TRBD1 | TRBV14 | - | CASSQATGLYEQYF | TGTGCCAGCAGCCAAGCGACAGGGCTATACGAGCAGTACTTC
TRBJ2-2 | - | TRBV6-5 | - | CASSSGHRTGELFF | TGTGCCAGCAGTTCGGGACACAGAACCGGGGAGCTGTTTTTT
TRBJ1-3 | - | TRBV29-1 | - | CSVEAVWRNTIYF | TGCAGCGTTGAAGCAGTCTGGAGGAACACCATATATTTT
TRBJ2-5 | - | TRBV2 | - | CASRALGLNHETQYF | TGTGCCAGCAGAGCACTGGGCCTAAACCACGAGACCCAGTACTTC
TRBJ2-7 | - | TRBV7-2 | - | CASTVQGSHEQYF | TGTGCCAGCACCGTACAAGGGAGTCACGAGCAGTACTTC
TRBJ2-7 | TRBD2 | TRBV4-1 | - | CASSPVLTSGGYEQYF | TGCGCCAGCAGCCCGGTACTTACTAGCGGGGGCTACGAGCAGTACTTC
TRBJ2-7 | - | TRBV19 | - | CASSTTTGLYEQYF | TGTGCCAGTAGCACCACGACAGGTCTCTACGAGCAGTACTTC
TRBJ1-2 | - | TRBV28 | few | CATDLPGANYGYTF | TGTGCCACCGACCTTCCCGGGGCTAACTATGGCTACACCTTC
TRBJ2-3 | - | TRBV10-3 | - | CAIGGSSTDTQYF | TGTGCCATCGGAGGCAGCAGCACAGATACGCAGTATTTT
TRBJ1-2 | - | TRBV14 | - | CASSQDLDSYGYTF | TGTGCCAGCAGCCAAGACTTAGATTCCTATGGCTACACCTTC
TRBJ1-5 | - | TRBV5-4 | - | CAARSGNNQPQHF | TGTGCCGCCCGGTCAGGAAACAATCAGCCCCAGCATTTT
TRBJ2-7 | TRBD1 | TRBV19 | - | CASSGGSSRGTYEQYF | TGTGCCAGTAGCGGTGGGAGTAGCAGGGGGACCTACGAGCAGTACTTC
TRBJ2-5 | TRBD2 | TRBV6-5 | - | CASSSGLAVGETQYF | TGTGCCAGCAGTTCTGGACTAGCCGTGGGGGAGACCCAGTACTTC
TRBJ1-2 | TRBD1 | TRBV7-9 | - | CASDSPWTGNYGYTF | TGTGCCAGCGACTCCCCCTGGACAGGTAACTATGGCTACACCTTC
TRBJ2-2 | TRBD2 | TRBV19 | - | CASSIRSLAGAANTGELFF | TGTGCCAGTAGTATCAGGAGTCTAGCGGGGGCTGCGAACACCGGGGAGCTGTTTTTT